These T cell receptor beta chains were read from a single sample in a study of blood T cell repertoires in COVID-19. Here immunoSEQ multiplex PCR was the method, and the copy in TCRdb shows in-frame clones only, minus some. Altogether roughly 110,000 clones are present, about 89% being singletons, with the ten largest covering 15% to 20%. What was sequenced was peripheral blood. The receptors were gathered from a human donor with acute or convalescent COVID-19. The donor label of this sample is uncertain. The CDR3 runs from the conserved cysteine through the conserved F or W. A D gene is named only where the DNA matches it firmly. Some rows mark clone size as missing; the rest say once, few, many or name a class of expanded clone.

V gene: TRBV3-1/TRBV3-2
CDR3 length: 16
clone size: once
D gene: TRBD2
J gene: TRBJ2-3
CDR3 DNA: TGTGCCAGCAGCCCCCTTAGAGCGGGGGGGCAAGATACGCAGTATTTT
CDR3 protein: CASSPLRAGGQDTQYF

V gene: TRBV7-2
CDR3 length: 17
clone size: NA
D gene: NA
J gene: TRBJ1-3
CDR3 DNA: TGTGCCAGCAGCTTAGCGCTAACCAGGGACTCTGGAAACACCATATATTTT
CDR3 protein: CASSLALTRDSGNTIYF

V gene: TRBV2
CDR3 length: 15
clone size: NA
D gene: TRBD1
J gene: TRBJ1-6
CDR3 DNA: TGTGCCAGCAGTGAACGCAGGGGGTCGGATTCACCCCTCCACTTT
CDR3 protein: CASSERRGSDSPLHF

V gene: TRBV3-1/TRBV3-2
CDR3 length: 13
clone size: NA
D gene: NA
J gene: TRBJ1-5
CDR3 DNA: TGTGCCAGCAGCCAAACTGGCAATCAGCCCCAGCATTTT
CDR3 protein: CASSQTGNQPQHF

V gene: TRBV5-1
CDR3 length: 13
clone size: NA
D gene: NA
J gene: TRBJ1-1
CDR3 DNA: TGCGCCAGCAGCTTGGGCGAGAACACTGAAGCTTTCTTT
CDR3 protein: CASSLGENTEAFF

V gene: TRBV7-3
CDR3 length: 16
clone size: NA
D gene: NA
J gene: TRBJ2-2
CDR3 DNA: TGTGCCAGCAGCTTAACGGGAGGTTTGAACACCGGGGAGCTGTTTTTT
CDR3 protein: CASSLTGGLNTGELFF

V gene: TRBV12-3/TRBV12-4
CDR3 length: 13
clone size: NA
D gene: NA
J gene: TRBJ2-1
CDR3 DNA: TGTGCCAGCAGCTTAGGACTCTCTAATGAGCAGTTCTTC
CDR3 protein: CASSLGLSNEQFF

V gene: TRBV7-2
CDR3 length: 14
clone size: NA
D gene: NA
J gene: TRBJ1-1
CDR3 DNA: TGTGCCAGCAGCTCTCGACGGAGAGGATCTGAAGCTTTCTTT
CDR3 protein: CASSSRRRGSEAFF

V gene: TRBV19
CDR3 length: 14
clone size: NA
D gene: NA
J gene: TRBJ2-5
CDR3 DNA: TGTGCCAGTAGTATAGTGGTAGCGGCGGAGACCCAGTACTTC
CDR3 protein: CASSIVVAAETQYF

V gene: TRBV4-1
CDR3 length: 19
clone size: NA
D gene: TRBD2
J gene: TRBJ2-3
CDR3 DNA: TGCGCCAGCAGCCAAGATCCCCCTAGCGGAGGGGCTAGCACAGATACGCAGTATTTT
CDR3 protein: CASSQDPPSGGASTDTQYF